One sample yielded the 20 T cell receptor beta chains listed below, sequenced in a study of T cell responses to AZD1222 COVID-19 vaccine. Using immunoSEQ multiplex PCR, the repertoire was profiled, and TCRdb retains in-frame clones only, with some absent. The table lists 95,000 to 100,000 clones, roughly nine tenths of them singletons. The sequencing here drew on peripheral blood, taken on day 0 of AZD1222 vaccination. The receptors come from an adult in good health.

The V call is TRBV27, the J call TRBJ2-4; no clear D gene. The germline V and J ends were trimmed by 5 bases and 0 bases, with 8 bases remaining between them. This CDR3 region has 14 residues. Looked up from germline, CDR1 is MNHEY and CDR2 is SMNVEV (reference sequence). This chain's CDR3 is CASSPSLAKNIQYF. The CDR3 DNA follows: TGTGCCAGCAGTCCGAGCCTAGCCAAAAACATTCAGTACTTC.

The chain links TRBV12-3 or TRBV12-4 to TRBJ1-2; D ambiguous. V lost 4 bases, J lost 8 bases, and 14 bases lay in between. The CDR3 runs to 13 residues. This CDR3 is CASSSRRARGYTF. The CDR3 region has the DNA TGTGCCAGCAGTTCTAGGAGGGCGCGGGGCTACACCTTC.

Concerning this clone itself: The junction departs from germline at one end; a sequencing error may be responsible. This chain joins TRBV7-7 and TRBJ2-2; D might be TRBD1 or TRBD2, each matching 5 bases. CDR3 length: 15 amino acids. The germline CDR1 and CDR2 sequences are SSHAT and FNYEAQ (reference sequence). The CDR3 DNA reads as TGTGCTAGCAGCTTGGGGGTAGGGAACACCGGGGAGCTGTTTTTT. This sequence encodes CASSLGVGNTGELFF.

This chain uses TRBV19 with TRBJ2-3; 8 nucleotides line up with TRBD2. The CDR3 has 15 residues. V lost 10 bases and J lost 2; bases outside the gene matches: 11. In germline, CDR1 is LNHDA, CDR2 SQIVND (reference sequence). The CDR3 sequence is CATGARGGYTDTQYF. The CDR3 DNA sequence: TGTGCCACCGGTGCACGGGGGGGTTACACAGATACGCAGTATTTT.

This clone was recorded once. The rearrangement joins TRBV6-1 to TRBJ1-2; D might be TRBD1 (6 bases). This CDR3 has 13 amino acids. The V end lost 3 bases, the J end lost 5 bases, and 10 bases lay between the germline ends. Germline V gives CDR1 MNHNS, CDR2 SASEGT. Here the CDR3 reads CASSETGSYGYTF. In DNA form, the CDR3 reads TGTGCCAGCAGTGAGACAGGAAGTTATGGCTACACCTTC.

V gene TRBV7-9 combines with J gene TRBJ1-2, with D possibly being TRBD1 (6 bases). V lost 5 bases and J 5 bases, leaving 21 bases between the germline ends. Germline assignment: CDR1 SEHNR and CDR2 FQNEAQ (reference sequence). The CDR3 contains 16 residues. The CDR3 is CASSLLGQTIIYGYTF. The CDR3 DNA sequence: TGTGCCAGCAGCCTTCTCGGACAGACCATTATTTATGGCTACACCTTC. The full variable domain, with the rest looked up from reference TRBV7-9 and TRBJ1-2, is DTGVSQNPRHKITKRGQNVTFRCDPISEHNRLYWYRQTLGQGPEFLTYFQNEAQLEKSRLLSDRFSAERPKGSFSTLEIQRTEQGDSAMYLCASSLLGQTIIYGYTFGSGTRLTVV.

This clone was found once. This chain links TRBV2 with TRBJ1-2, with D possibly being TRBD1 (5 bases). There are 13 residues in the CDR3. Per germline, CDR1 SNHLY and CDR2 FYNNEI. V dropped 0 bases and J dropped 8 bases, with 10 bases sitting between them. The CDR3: CASSEARPGGYTF. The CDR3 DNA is TGTGCCAGCAGTGAAGCTCGCCCAGGGGGCTACACCTTC.

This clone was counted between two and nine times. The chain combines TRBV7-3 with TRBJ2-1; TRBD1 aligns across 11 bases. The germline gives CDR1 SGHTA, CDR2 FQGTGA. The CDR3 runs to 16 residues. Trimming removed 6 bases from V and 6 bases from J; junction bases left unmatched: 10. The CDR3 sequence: CASSPTRGTGGNEQFF. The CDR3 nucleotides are TGTGCCAGCAGTCCAACCCGCGGGACAGGGGGCAATGAGCAGTTCTTC.

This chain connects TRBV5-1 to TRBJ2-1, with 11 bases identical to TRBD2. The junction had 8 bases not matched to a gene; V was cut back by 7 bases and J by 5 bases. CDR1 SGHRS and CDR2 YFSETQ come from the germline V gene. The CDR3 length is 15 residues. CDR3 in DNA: TGCGCCAGCGGTAGCGGGGGGGGCCCTCACAATGAGCAGTTCTTC. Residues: CASGSGGGPHNEQFF.

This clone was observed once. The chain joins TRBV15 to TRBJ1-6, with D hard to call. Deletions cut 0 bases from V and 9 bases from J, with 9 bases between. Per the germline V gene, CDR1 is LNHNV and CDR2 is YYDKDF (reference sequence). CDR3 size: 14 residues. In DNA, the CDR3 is TGTGCCACCAGCAGAGAGGGGAGTTCTTCACCCCTCCACTTT. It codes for CATSREGSSSPLHF.

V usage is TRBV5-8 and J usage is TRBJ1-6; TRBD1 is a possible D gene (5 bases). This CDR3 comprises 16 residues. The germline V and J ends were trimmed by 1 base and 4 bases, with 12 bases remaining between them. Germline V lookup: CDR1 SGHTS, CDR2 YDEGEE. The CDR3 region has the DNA TGTGCCAGCAGCTTGTGGGGGGTTGGGTATAATTCACCCCTCCACTTT. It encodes CASSLWGVGYNSPLHF.

The CDR3: CASSLATTEAFF. The DNA for the CDR3 is TGTGCCAGCAGCTTGGCGACAACTGAAGCTTTCTTT. The chain uses TRBV5-6 and TRBJ1-1; D not certain. V lost 0 bases and J lost 5, with 5 bases in between. Germline CDR1 reads SGHDT; CDR2 reads YYEEEE. This CDR3 has 12 residues.

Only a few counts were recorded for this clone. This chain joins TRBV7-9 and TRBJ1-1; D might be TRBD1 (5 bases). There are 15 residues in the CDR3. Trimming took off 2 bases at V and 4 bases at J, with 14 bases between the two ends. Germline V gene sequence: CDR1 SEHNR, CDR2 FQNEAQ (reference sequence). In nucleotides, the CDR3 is TGTGCCAGCAGCTTATATAGGGGATTGGGCACTGAAGCTTTCTTT. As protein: CASSLYRGLGTEAFF.

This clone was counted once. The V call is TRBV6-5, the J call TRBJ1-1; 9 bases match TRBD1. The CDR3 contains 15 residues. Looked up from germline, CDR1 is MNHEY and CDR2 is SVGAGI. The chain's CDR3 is CAVGQGNEPDTEAFF. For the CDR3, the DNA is TGTGCGGTCGGACAGGGGAACGAGCCGGACACTGAAGCTTTCTTT.

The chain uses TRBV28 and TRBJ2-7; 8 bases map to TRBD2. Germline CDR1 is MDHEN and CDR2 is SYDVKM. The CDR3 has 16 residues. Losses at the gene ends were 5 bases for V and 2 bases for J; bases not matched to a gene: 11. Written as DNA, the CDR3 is TGTGCCAGCAGTACGAGGACCCGCGGGGGGCCCTACGAGCAGTACTTC. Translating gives CASSTRTRGGPYEQYF.

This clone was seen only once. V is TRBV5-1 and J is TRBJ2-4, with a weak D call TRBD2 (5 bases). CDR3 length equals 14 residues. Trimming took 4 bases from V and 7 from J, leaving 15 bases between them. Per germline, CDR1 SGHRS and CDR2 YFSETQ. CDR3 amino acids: CASSAATRSNIQYF. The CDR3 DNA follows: TGCGCCAGCAGCGCCGCCACTAGGTCGAACATTCAGTACTTC.

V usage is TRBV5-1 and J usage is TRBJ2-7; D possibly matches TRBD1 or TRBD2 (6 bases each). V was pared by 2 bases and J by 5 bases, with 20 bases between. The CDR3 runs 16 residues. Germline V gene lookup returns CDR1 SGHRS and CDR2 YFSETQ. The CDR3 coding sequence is TGCGCCAGCAGCTTAAGTACAGGGTCAGGCGGGGACGAGCAGTACTTC. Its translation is CASSLSTGSGGDEQYF.

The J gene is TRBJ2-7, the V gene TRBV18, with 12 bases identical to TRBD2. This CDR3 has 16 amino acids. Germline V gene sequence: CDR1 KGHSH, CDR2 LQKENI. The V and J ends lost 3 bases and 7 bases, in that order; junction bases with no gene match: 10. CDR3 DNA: TGTGCCAGCTCACCTGTACTAGCGGGGGGTAATTCTGAGCAGTACTTC. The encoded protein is CASSPVLAGGNSEQYF.

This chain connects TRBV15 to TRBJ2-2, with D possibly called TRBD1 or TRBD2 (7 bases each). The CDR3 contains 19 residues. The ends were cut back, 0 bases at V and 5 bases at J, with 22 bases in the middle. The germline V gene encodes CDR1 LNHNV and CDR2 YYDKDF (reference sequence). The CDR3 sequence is CATSREVMGGGARTGELFF. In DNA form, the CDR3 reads TGTGCCACCAGCAGAGAGGTGATGGGAGGGGGCGCGAGGACCGGGGAGCTGTTTTTT.

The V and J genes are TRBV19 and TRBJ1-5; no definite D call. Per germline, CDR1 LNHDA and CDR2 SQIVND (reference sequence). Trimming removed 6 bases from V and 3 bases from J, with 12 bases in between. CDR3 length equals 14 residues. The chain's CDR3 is CASSTGRYNQPQHF. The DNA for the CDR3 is TGTGCCAGTAGCACCGGACGGTACAATCAGCCCCAGCATTTT.